A selection of T cell receptor beta chains follows, all from one sample in a study of T cells in Graves' hyperthyroidism and ophthalmopathy. TCRdb analysed the multiplex PCR reads with MiXCR anew, one entry per CDR3 protein. The table lists some 510,000 distinct CDR3 sequences, around 20% of them singletons. The sequenced sample was blood. The receptors here all came from a man aged 18 to 29 with Graves' hyperthyroidism. Both conserved end residues are part of each CDR3.

v_call | cdr3_aa
TRBV6-1 | CASSDGWSRASSNQPQHF
TRBV12-3/TRBV12-4 | CASSLEGSYNSPLHF
TRBV12-3/TRBV12-4 | CASSWGGGEQYF
TRBV4-1 | CASSQGTGLYQPQHF
TRBV14 | CASSQAAEFSNQPQHF
TRBV3-1 | CASSQAVIAKNIQYF
TRBV5-6 | CASSFTGDRSYGYTF
TRBV2 | CASLDTHGSQYF
TRBV24-1 | CATSDLAGTGELFF
TRBV6-1 | CASTNVGPSSSPLHF
TRBV6-1 | CASSPGTLRYGYTF
TRBV3-1 | CASSQDVGSRYTF
TRBV6-5 | CASSYGRPSSYEQYF
TRBV6-1 | CASSEARDRAQPQHF
TRBV27 | CASSSTGEPQHF
TRBV28 | CASSTPLGYEQYF
TRBV10-3 | CAISESGQPQHF